These T cell receptor beta chains were read from a single sample in a study of beta chain features in type 1 diabetes. The assay was immunoSEQ multiplex PCR, and TCRdb's table has in-frame clones only and misses some. The data show roughly 300,000 clones, around 15% seen once. The specimen was central memory CD4+ T cells from blood. The receptor set was obtained from a man aged 25 to 40 in good health. Each CDR3 is given with its conserved first and last residue.

TRBV29-1	TRBJ1-2	CSALTGRGYTF
TRBV7-8	TRBJ1-1	CASSLGGGNTEAFF
TRBV21-1	TRBJ1-1	CASSTPGRRFEAFF
TRBV27	TRBJ1-5	CASSSSDGRNQPQHF
TRBV5-6	TRBJ2-4	CASSPGPRRSVAKNIQYF
TRBV11-2	TRBJ2-6	CASSSLFRANVLTF
TRBV20-1	TRBJ2-1	CSTSGGNEQFF
TRBV7-8	TRBJ2-2	CASSLLLTGELFF
TRBV7-2	TRBJ2-7	CASSQARSYEQYF
TRBV7-6	TRBJ2-2	CASRRTSGTNTGELFF
TRBV5-4	TRBJ2-1	CASSLQAANEQFF
TRBV28	TRBJ1-5	CASSPDRGGDGNQPQHF
TRBV19	TRBJ2-3	CASRPLRTEGSTDTQYF
TRBV5-1	TRBJ2-5	CASSADEETQYF
TRBV5-1	TRBJ2-5	CASSLEGQGGGETQYF